A single sample is the source of the 27 T cell receptor beta chains below, sequenced in a study of T cells after yellow fever vaccination. TCRdb used MiXCR to reprocess the 5' RACE reads, holding one entry per CDR3 protein. Of fewer than 500,000 distinct CDR3 sequences listed, over 15% are singletons. Sequenced material: PBMCs, taken before the yellow fever booster vaccination. These receptors were obtained from a man younger than 30 who received the YFV17D yellow fever vaccine.

This clonotype was recorded a few times. J is TRBJ2-5 and V is TRBV5-1, with 8 nucleotides matching TRBD2. V lost 4 bases, J lost 3 bases, and 8 bases stayed unmatched. The CDR3 consists of 15 residues. The germline V gene encodes CDR1 SGHRS and CDR2 YFSETQ. In DNA, the CDR3 is TGCGCCAGCAGCCCTGCGGGGGGAAGAGAAGAGACCCAGTACTTC. Translation: CASSPAGGREETQYF. The full variable domain, rest sourced from reference TRBV5-1 and TRBJ2-5, is KAGVTQTPRYLIKTRGQQVTLSCSPISGHRSVSWYQQTPGQGLQFLFEYFSETQRNKGNFPGRFSGRQFSNSRSEMNVSTLELGDSALYLCASSPAGGREETQYFGPGTRLLVL.

This clonotype was counted between two and nine times. This chain uses TRBV4-1 with TRBJ1-2; no clear D. The CDR3 has 16 residues. V lost 1 base and J lost 4, with 16 bases in between. Germline CDR1 reads MGHRA; CDR2 reads YSYEKL. The CDR3 nucleotides read TGCGCCAGCAGCCAAGTGCCGGACGGGTCTGGCTATGGCTACACCTTC. It specifies CASSQVPDGSGYGYTF.

The V and J genes are TRBV18 and TRBJ2-7; D may match TRBD1 or TRBD2 (6 bases each). CDR3 size: 14 residues. Trimming shortened V by 0 bases and J by 2 bases, and 8 bases separated the two germline ends. CDR1 and CDR2 (germline): KGHSH, LQKENI. Here the CDR3 reads CASSPPGGPYEQYF. CDR3 DNA: TGTGCCAGCTCACCACCGGGGGGCCCCTACGAGCAGTACTTC.

In its sample, this clonotype was seen a few times. V usage is TRBV9 and J usage is TRBJ1-1, with a weak D call TRBD1 (5 bases). CDR3 size: 16 residues. CDR1 is SGDLS and CDR2 is YYNGEE in the germline V gene. Trimming took off 3 bases at V and 0 bases at J, with 15 bases between the two ends. The DNA for the CDR3 is TGTGCCAGCAGCGGTGGGGGTCTGGCCATGAACACTGAAGCTTTCTTT. This translates into CASSGGGLAMNTEAFF.

This clonotype was counted a few times. This rearrangement joins TRBV20-1 to TRBJ2-2, with 8 bases that match TRBD2. This CDR3 contains 13 residues. CDR1 is DFQATT and CDR2 is SNEGSKA in the germline V gene (reference sequence). Unmatched junction bases numbered 2, after V lost 6 bases and J lost 2 bases. CDR3 protein: CSATSGNTGELFF. CDR3 DNA: TGCAGTGCCACTAGCGGAAACACCGGGGAGCTGTTTTTT.

This clonotype was counted between two and nine times. The rearrangement joins TRBV5-1 to TRBJ2-5; D not certain. The CDR3 runs 16 residues. Per germline, CDR1 SGHRS and CDR2 YFSETQ. V lost 5 bases and J 3 bases, leaving 20 bases between the germline ends. CDR3 DNA sequence: TGCGCCAGCAGGTTAATCGCCGGGTTATTGGAAGAGACCCAGTACTTC. It is translated as CASRLIAGLLEETQYF.

This chain joins TRBV18 and TRBJ1-1; D is unresolved. V shed 4 bases and J shed 3 bases, with 9 bases lying between them. This CDR3 has 13 residues. Per germline, CDR1 KGHSH and CDR2 LQKENI. The CDR3 coding sequence is TGTGCCAGCTCACGGGGTGGGGACACTGAAGCTTTCTTT. Protein product: CASSRGGDTEAFF.

The J gene is TRBJ2-3, the V gene TRBV6-5; 13 bases line up with TRBD2. The CDR3 covers 15 residues. V gave up 6 bases and J gave up 7 bases; unmatched junction bases: 7. Looked up from germline, CDR1 is MNHEY and CDR2 is SVGAGI. CDR3 amino acids: CASSRGTSGTYTQYF. The CDR3 region has the DNA TGTGCCAGCAGCCGCGGGACTAGCGGGACCTATACGCAGTATTTT.

There are many counts of this clonotype. The chain recombines TRBV20-1 with TRBJ2-7; 10 bases match TRBD2. The trim removed 0 bases at V and 1 base at J, leaving 6 bases unmatched. Germline values: CDR1 DFQATT, CDR2 SNEGSKA (reference sequence). This CDR3 has 16 residues. This chain's CDR3 is CSARDVLAGMSYEQYF. The CDR3 region has the DNA TGCAGTGCTAGAGATGTACTAGCGGGGATGTCCTACGAGCAGTACTTC.

The table lists this clonotype with a few counts. The genes are TRBV27 and TRBJ1-1; 8 bases map to TRBD1. With V trimmed by 5 bases and J by 2 bases, 4 bases remained unmatched. Germline V gene data show CDR1 as MNHEY and CDR2 as SMNVEV (reference sequence). CDR3 size: 14 residues. Here the CDR3 DNA reads TGTGCCAGCAGTATAGACAGGGGAAACACTGAAGCTTTCTTT. This gives the protein CASSIDRGNTEAFF.

This clonotype was found many times. The chain has TRBV10-2 and TRBJ2-7; 12 nucleotides agree with TRBD2. CDR1 WSHSY and CDR2 SAAADI come from the germline V gene. V trimming: 5 bases; J trimming: 8 bases; junction bases outside the gene matches: 7. The CDR3 length is 14 residues. Written as DNA, the CDR3 is TGCGCCAGCAGTCTGACTAGCGGGAGCTATAAGCAGTACGTC. This codes for CASSLTSGSYKQYV.

This clonotype was counted a few times. V and J are TRBV7-9 and TRBJ2-3; 14 positions agree with TRBD2. The CDR3 consists of 15 residues. Unmatched junction bases numbered 2, after V lost 5 bases and J lost 4 bases. Germline CDR1 reads SEHNR; CDR2 reads FQNEAQ (reference sequence). As DNA, the CDR3 is TGTGCCAGCAGCCGGACTAGCGGGGGGCCAGATACGCAGTATTTT. Residues: CASSRTSGGPDTQYF. The variable domain in full, completed from reference TRBV7-9 and TRBJ2-3, reads DTGVSQNPRHKITKRGQNVTFRCDPISEHNRLYWYRQTLGQGPEFLTYFQNEAQLEKSRLLSDRFSAERPKGSFSTLEIQRTEQGDSAMYLCASSRTSGGPDTQYFGPGTRLTVL.

Many counts were recorded for this clonotype. The chain employs TRBV24-1 and TRBJ1-2; unclear D gene. CDR1 and CDR2 from the germline V gene are KGHDR and SFDVKD. V was cut by 4 bases and J by 4 bases, with 6 bases left in between. The CDR3 covers 12 residues. The CDR3 DNA sequence: TGTGCCACCAGTGAGGGTAGCTATGGCTACACCTTC. Translating it yields CATSEGSYGYTF.

The chain combines TRBV5-1 with TRBJ1-1; D not resolved. Trimming stripped 5 bases from V and 1 base from J, with 12 bases between. The germline V gene has CDR1 SGHRS and CDR2 YFSETQ. This CDR3 spans 14 amino acids. CDR3 protein: CASSLQAGNTEAFF. The CDR3 DNA follows: TGCGCCAGCAGTCTCCAGGCCGGGAACACTGAAGCTTTCTTT.

This clonotype occurred a few times. This chain links TRBV7-2 with TRBJ2-7, with a possible D match to TRBD2 (7 bases). Germline values: CDR1 SGHTA, CDR2 FQGNSA. The CDR3 loop spans 14 amino acids. With 4 bases removed from V and 3 bases from J, the gap between germline ends came to 13 bases. The CDR3 here is CASSWVGGGYEQYF. In nucleotides, the CDR3 is TGTGCCAGCAGCTGGGTAGGGGGGGGCTACGAGCAGTACTTC. The complete variable domain, with remaining parts taken from reference TRBV7-2 and TRBJ2-7, reads GAGVSQSPSNKVTEKGKDVELRCDPISGHTALYWYRQSLGQGLEFLIYFQGNSAPDKSGLPSDRFSAERTGGSVSTLTIQRTQQEDSAVYLCASSWVGGGYEQYFGPGTRLTVT.

The chain is built from TRBV10-1 and TRBJ2-4, with D maybe TRBD2 (6 bases). Trimming took 0 bases from V and 0 from J, leaving 12 bases between them. The CDR3 runs to 17 residues. Germline CDR1 reads WNHNN; CDR2 reads SYGVQD (reference sequence). Written as DNA, the CDR3 is TGCGCCAGCAGTGAGTCGTGGGGGGACCTAGCCAAAAACATTCAGTACTTC. Protein sequence: CASSESWGDLAKNIQYF.

The V and J genes are TRBV4-3 and TRBJ2-7, with 8 nucleotides matching TRBD1. CDR1 is LGHNA, CDR2 YSLEER, per germline. V dropped 0 bases and J dropped 3; count of bases not matched to a gene: 7. The CDR3 has 16 amino acids. The CDR3 here is CASSQDLGQEIYEQYF. As DNA, the CDR3 is TGCGCCAGCAGCCAAGATTTGGGACAGGAGATCTACGAGCAGTACTTC.

This clonotype was counted between two and nine times. J is TRBJ1-6 and V is TRBV7-3, with a weak D call TRBD1 (5 bases). The germline CDR1 and CDR2 sequences are SGHTA and FQGTGA. This CDR3 spans 15 amino acids. Trimming removed 5 bases at V and 6 bases at J, with 14 bases between. The CDR3 here is CASSPWGGFNSPLHF. The CDR3 DNA is TGTGCCAGCAGCCCCTGGGGCGGTTTTAATTCACCCCTCCACTTT.

In this sample, this clonotype turned up a few times. This rearrangement joins TRBV7-2 to TRBJ2-3; 7 positions match TRBD2. This CDR3 has 17 amino acids. Germline trimming cut 8 bases from V and 5 bases from J; bases unmatched to any gene: 19. CDR1 is SGHTA, CDR2 FQGNSA, per germline. CDR3 bases: TGTGCCAGCGGACTAGGGCCGAGGGGAGGGGAGGGAGATACGCAGTATTTT. It codes for CASGLGPRGGEGDTQYF. The full variable domain, its missing parts supplied by reference TRBV7-2 and TRBJ2-3, is GAGVSQSPSNKVTEKGKDVELRCDPISGHTALYWYRQSLGQGLEFLIYFQGNSAPDKSGLPSDRFSAERTGGSVSTLTIQRTQQEDSAVYLCASGLGPRGGEGDTQYFGPGTRLTVL.

This clonotype was recorded a few times. J is TRBJ2-5 and V is TRBV4-1, with 14 nucleotides matching TRBD2. The CDR3 contains 19 residues. The J segment lost 5 bases and the V segment lost 1 base, leaving 12 bases of the junction unmatched. Germline CDR1 reads MGHRA; CDR2 reads YSYEKL. CDR3 coding DNA: TGCGCCAGCAGCCAAGTCGCCCCCGAGACTAGCGGGGGGGATGAGACCCAGTACTTC. Protein: CASSQVAPETSGGDETQYF.

This clonotype was counted once. A junction boundary mismatches the germline segment, possibly from a read error. This chain uses TRBV10-3 with TRBJ2-2, with 8 bases that match TRBD1. CDR1 ENHRY and CDR2 SYGVKD come from the germline V gene. The CDR3 covers 14 residues. The DNA of the CDR3 is TGTGCCATGAGTGGGACAGGAGTCACCGGGGAGCTGTTTTTT. Translation gives CAMSGTGVTGELFF.

This clonotype was detected a few times. The chain combines TRBV4-2 with TRBJ2-7, with a tentative D call TRBD2 (6 bases). This CDR3 contains 13 residues. Germline V gene lookup returns CDR1 LGHNA and CDR2 YNFKEQ. V lost 6 bases, J lost 4 bases, and 13 bases lay in between. CDR3 residues: CASSRRDFYEQYF. The CDR3, as DNA: TGTGCCAGCAGTCGCCGGGACTTTTACGAGCAGTACTTC.

V gene TRBV7-9 combines with J gene TRBJ1-1; D remains unclear. Germline values: CDR1 SEHNR, CDR2 FQNEAQ (reference sequence). The ends were cut back, 7 bases at V and 2 bases at J, with 8 bases in the middle. The CDR3 totals 12 residues. The CDR3 loop is CASMRVNTEAFF. In nucleotides, the CDR3 is TGTGCCAGCATGCGGGTTAACACTGAAGCTTTCTTT.

This clonotype showed up just a few times. The chain recombines TRBV5-1 with TRBJ2-3, with D perhaps matching TRBD2 (7 bases). V was cut by 7 bases and J by 2 bases, with 14 bases left in between. The CDR3 has 14 amino acids. CDR1 is SGHRS, CDR2 YFSETQ, per germline. CDR3 bases: TGCGCCAGCGGTCGGGGGGCGGACACAGATACGCAGTATTTT. The encoded protein is CASGRGADTDTQYF.

Only a few counts were recorded for this clonotype. This rearrangement joins TRBV5-5 to TRBJ1-6; D is perhaps TRBD1 (6 bases). Germline V gives CDR1 SGHKS, CDR2 YYEKEE (reference sequence). The CDR3 consists of 15 residues. Deletions cut 4 bases from V and 6 bases from J, with 14 bases between. CDR3 DNA: TGTGCCAGCAGCCTCTACAGGGCAAGTAATTCACCCCTCCACTTT. Its translation: CASSLYRASNSPLHF. Full variable domain (outside the CDR3, taken from reference TRBV5-5 and TRBJ1-6): DAGVTQSPTHLIKTRGQQVTLRCSPISGHKSVSWYQQVLGQGPQFIFQYYEKEERGRGNFPDRFSARQFPNYSSELNVNALLLGDSALYLCASSLYRASNSPLHFGNGTRLTVT.

The V call is TRBV7-3, the J call TRBJ2-1; 8 bases match TRBD2. J gave up 4 bases and V 2 bases, and 7 bases lay outside the gene matches. The CDR3 extends over 16 amino acids. Per germline, CDR1 SGHTA and CDR2 FQGTGA. As DNA, the CDR3 is TGTGCCAGCAGCTTAGGGGCAGCGGGGGAGTACAATGAGCAGTTCTTC. The encoded protein is CASSLGAAGEYNEQFF.

The CDR3 loop is CATSRDRVSGNTIYF. CDR3 DNA sequence: TGTGCCACCAGCAGGGACAGGGTCTCTGGAAACACCATATATTTT. J is TRBJ1-3 and V is TRBV15; TRBD1 aligns across 8 bases. J lost 0 bases, V lost 3 bases, and 1 base had no gene match. The germline V gene has CDR1 LNHNV and CDR2 YYDKDF (reference sequence). The CDR3 consists of 15 residues.